The TCR beta chain described here comes from a study of CD8 T cells in Susac syndrome. Patients with stable or active relapsing-remitting disease, all of them treatment-naive, made up the multiple sclerosis controls. The CDR3 totals 12 residues. Trimming took 4 bases from V and 7 from J, leaving 11 bases between them. From germline, CDR1 is DFQATT and CDR2 SNEGSKA (reference sequence). Random hexamers were used to reverse transcribe the RNA input (roughly 0.5 to 1 ug). TCRdb redid the calling of the immunoSEQ multiplex PCR reads with MiXCR, one entry per CDR3 protein. The top ten clones hold about 0.09% of a sample with 190,000 or so distinct CDR3 sequences, more than 90% of them seen once.

Sequencing input: CD4+ T cells from PBMCs. The TCR originated in a human donor with multiple sclerosis. The V gene is TRBV20-1, the J gene TRBJ2-1; D not certain. The CDR3 loop is CSATGRRNEQFF. The CDR3 bases are TGCAGTGCTACGGGCCGGCGGAATGAGCAGTTCTTC.